The sequence of this T cell receptor (beta chain) was determined in a study of Ad26.COV2.S vaccination and SARS-CoV-2 variants. Data came from immunoSEQ multiplex PCR; TCRdb stores just in-frame clones and leaves some out. The sample holds 400,000 or so clones; approximately 90% are singletons and the top ten take under 4%. Trimming stripped 2 bases from V and 4 bases from J, with 11 bases between. The CDR3 is 14 amino acids. Per germline, CDR1 ENHRY and CDR2 SYGVKD. Treatment in this sample: 15 to 20 received Ad26.COV2.S at low or high dose, single or two shots; 5 received placebo; per-sample allocation not given. All samples were drawn on day 63, counting from the first vaccine or placebo injection.

This sequence joins TRBV10-3 and TRBJ1-2; a weak D match, TRBD1 (6 bases). Source: peripheral blood, taken in a trial of Ad26.COV2.S vaccine versus placebo. This receptor was identified in a person aged 18-65 years who received the Ad26.COV2.S COVID-19 vaccine or a placebo. The CDR3 DNA sequence: TGTGCCATCAGTGAGGTGAAGGGGGGCTATGGCTACACCTTC. It encodes CAISEVKGGYGYTF.